A single sample gave rise to the 26 T cell receptor beta chains below, sequenced in a study of monozygotic twins with cystic fibrosis. The table came from immunoSEQ multiplex PCR; TCRdb's copy has only in-frame clones and leaves some out. The table lists 13,000 or so clones, around 89% of them singletons, with about 0.73% in the top ten. Material: blood. The receptors derive from a boy between 10 and 17 years old with cystic fibrosis.

The chain is built from TRBV2 and TRBJ2-7, with D uncertain. CDR3 length equals 12 residues. The V gene lost 7 bases and the J gene lost 0 bases, with 7 bases spanning the gap. CDR1 is SNHLY, CDR2 FYNNEI, per germline. CDR3 DNA: TGTGCCAGCACTCCTGGCTCCTACGAGCAGTACTTC. Translated: CASTPGSYEQYF. Supplemented by reference TRBV2 and TRBJ2-7, the full variable domain reads EPEVTQTPSHQVTQMGQEVILRCVPISNHLYFYWYRQILGQKVEFLVSFYNNEISEKSEIFDDQFSVERPDGSNFTLKIRSTKLEDSAMYFCASTPGSYEQYFGPGTRLTVT.

The chain employs TRBV30 and TRBJ1-4; D ambiguous. From germline, CDR1 is GTSNPN and CDR2 SVGIG (reference sequence). The length of the CDR3 is 15 residues. Trimming pared 0 bases from V and 0 bases from J, leaving 8 bases between. In DNA, the CDR3 is TGTGCCTGGAGTGTTTGGTCTACAACTAATGAAAAACTGTTTTTT. This translates into CAWSVWSTTNEKLFF.

This clone appeared a single time. This rearrangement joins TRBV4-1 to TRBJ1-5, with 9 bases aligning to TRBD1. The J segment lost 5 bases and the V segment lost 5 bases, leaving 13 bases of the junction unmatched. This CDR3 is built from 17 residues. Germline-derived CDR1 and CDR2 are MGHRA and YSYEKL. The DNA for the CDR3 is TGCGCCAGCAGCGACGACATACAGGGGGCATATTATCAGCCCCAGCATTTT. Translation: CASSDDIQGAYYQPQHF.

The J gene is TRBJ1-2, the V gene TRBV5-1; TRBD1 matches 7 bases. The CDR3 contains 14 residues. The germline V gene has CDR1 SGHRS and CDR2 YFSETQ. The ends lost 4 bases at V and 5 bases at J; junction bases unmatched: 8. The CDR3 reads CASSLLGTDYGYTF. DNA of the CDR3: TGCGCCAGCAGCCTACTCGGGACAGATTATGGCTACACCTTC.

The V and J genes are TRBV9 and TRBJ2-5, with 7 bases matching TRBD1. This CDR3 contains 15 residues. V was pared by 3 bases and J by 2 bases, with 7 bases of the junction left unmatched. Germline-derived CDR1 and CDR2 are SGDLS and YYNGEE. The DNA for the CDR3 is TGTGCCAGCAGCGATGGACAGGTAGGGCAAGAGACCCAGTACTTC. The encoded protein is CASSDGQVGQETQYF.

This clone appeared a single time. The chain employs TRBV9 and TRBJ1-1, with TRBD1 matching 7 bases. This CDR3 spans 17 amino acids. The V gene's germline CDR1 is SGDLS and CDR2 YYNGEE. The junction had 15 bases not matched to a gene; V was cut back by 4 bases and J by 3 bases. The CDR3 loop reads CASSLRGGLALDTEAFF. The CDR3 DNA follows: TGTGCCAGCAGCCTCAGGGGGGGGCTGGCTTTAGACACTGAAGCTTTCTTT. The full variable domain, in which reference TRBV9 and TRBJ1-1 provide the parts outside the CDR3, is DSGVTQTPKHLITATGQRVTLRCSPRSGDLSVYWYQQSLDQGLQFLIQYYNGEERAKGNILERFSAQQFPDLHSELNLSSLELGDSALYFCASSLRGGLALDTEAFFGQGTRLTVV.

The CDR3 DNA follows: TGTGCCAGTAGTATAGGAGGGGGACGAAGCAATCAGCCCCAGCATTTT. Translating gives CASSIGGGRSNQPQHF. The rearrangement links TRBV19 to TRBJ1-5; TRBD1 might be the D (6 bases). Germline V CDR1 and CDR2: LNHDA, SQIVND (reference sequence). Trimming left V 1 base short and J 1 base short, with 11 bases between. The CDR3 is 16 amino acids.

The chain carries TRBV9 and TRBJ1-5, with 12 bases matching TRBD1. The V segment lost 3 bases and the J segment 10 bases; nucleotides outside the gene matches: 8. This CDR3 comprises 15 residues. Germline loops: CDR1 SGDLS, CDR2 YYNGEE. For the CDR3, the DNA is TGTGCCAGCAGCGAGGGAGGGACAGGGGGCGAACCCCAGCATTTT. Residues: CASSEGGTGGEPQHF.

The rearrangement uses TRBV7-9 and TRBJ2-1; 9 bases agree with TRBD2. The CDR3 is 19 residues long. Germline CDR1 and CDR2: SEHNR and FQNEAQ (reference sequence). V trimming: 2 bases; J trimming: 0 bases; junction bases outside the gene matches: 11. CDR3 sequence reads: CASSLMVAGASRSYNEQFF. DNA of the CDR3: TGTGCCAGCAGCTTAATGGTAGCGGGAGCTTCCCGCTCCTACAATGAGCAGTTCTTC.

The CDR3, as DNA: TGTGCCAGCAGTTTAGACAGGGACTATGGCTACACCTTC. Its protein product is CASSLDRDYGYTF. The rearrangement uses TRBV28 and TRBJ1-2; 7 nucleotides agree with TRBD1. This CDR3 is built from 13 residues. CDR1 is MDHEN, CDR2 SYDVKM, per germline. The V and J ends lost 2 bases and 3 bases, in that order; junction bases with no gene match: 0.

The chain carries TRBV7-9 and TRBJ2-5; 7 positions agree with TRBD2. This CDR3 region has 17 residues. Germline trimming cut 2 bases from V and 1 base from J; bases unmatched to any gene: 10. Germline V gene data show CDR1 as SEHNR and CDR2 as FQNEAQ (reference sequence). In DNA form, the CDR3 reads TGTGCCAGCAGCTTACCAGTCGGGCTAGCGGTCCAAGAGACCCAGTACTTC. Its translation is CASSLPVGLAVQETQYF.

This rearrangement joins TRBV11-2 to TRBJ2-2, with TRBD1 as a possible D gene (6 bases). The V end lost 5 bases, the J end lost 0 bases, and 16 bases lay between the germline ends. The CDR3 is made up of 17 amino acids. Per germline, CDR1 SGHAT and CDR2 FQNNGV. CDR3 nucleotide sequence: TGTGCCAGCAGCCGACAGGTCGCCCCTCCGAACACCGGGGAGCTGTTTTTT. Its translation: CASSRQVAPPNTGELFF.

The chain has TRBV7-8 and TRBJ2-3, with 10 bases aligning to TRBD2. The V and J ends lost 6 bases and 10 bases, in that order; junction bases with no gene match: 10. CDR1 and CDR2 from the germline V gene are SGHVS and FQNEAQ. CDR3 size: 14 residues. The CDR3 DNA is TGTGCCAGCAGTTTGATGACCGGACTAGCGGCGCAGTATTTT. Protein product: CASSLMTGLAAQYF.

CDR3 nucleotide sequence: TGTGCCAGCAGCGAAACTAGCCTAGTCAACGAGCAGTACTTC. It yields the protein CASSETSLVNEQYF. The genes are TRBV21-1 and TRBJ2-7; the table assigns TRBD2, which was not confirmed against the DNA. TRBV21-1 is a pseudogene segment. The CDR3 has 14 residues.

The rearrangement links TRBV18 to TRBJ2-7; 8 nucleotides match TRBD2. The V segment lost 4 bases and the J segment 6 bases; nucleotides outside the gene matches: 8. CDR3 length: 14 amino acids. Germline V gene data show CDR1 as KGHSH and CDR2 as LQKENI. The CDR3 bases are TGTGCCAGCTCACAGGGACTAGAATCTGTCGAGCAGTACTTC. It translates to CASSQGLESVEQYF.

CDR3 in amino acids: CASTPLLGTDTQYF. The DNA of the CDR3 is TGTGCCAGCACTCCACTCTTGGGAACAGATACGCAGTATTTT. The chain joins TRBV28 to TRBJ2-3, with D uncertain. Germline V gene sequence: CDR1 MDHEN, CDR2 SYDVKM. V gave up 7 bases and J gave up 3 bases, with 14 bases separating them. This CDR3 has 14 residues.

The chain uses TRBV28 and TRBJ1-5; no clear D gene. Trimming removed 2 bases at V and 6 bases at J, with 5 bases between. The CDR3 has 12 residues. Per the germline V gene, CDR1 is MDHEN and CDR2 is SYDVKM. The CDR3 protein is CASSLRTQPQHF. In DNA form, the CDR3 reads TGTGCCAGCAGTTTACGGACTCAGCCCCAGCATTTT.

Points on this clone: One end of the junction is discordant with germline, which a read error may explain. The chain couples TRBV6-4 to TRBJ1-2; a possible D gene is TRBD1 (5 bases). The length of the CDR3 is 17 residues. Germline CDR1 is MRHNA and CDR2 is SNTAGT. The CDR3 sequence: CASSYSAGMAALGGYTF. DNA for the CDR3: TGTGCCAGCAGTTACTCGGCAGGGATGGCCGCTCTCGGTGGCTACACCTTC.

V is TRBV9 and J is TRBJ1-1, with D perhaps TRBD1 (6 bases). Germline CDR1 is SGDLS and CDR2 is YYNGEE. The CDR3 is 13 amino acids. The V and J ends lost 4 bases and 5 bases respectively, with 12 bases between them. Written as DNA, the CDR3 is TGTGCCAGCAGCTTCGGACAGAGTACTGAAGCTTTCTTT. Amino acid sequence: CASSFGQSTEAFF.

The J gene is TRBJ1-1, the V gene TRBV6-4; D unclear. The CDR3 consists of 13 residues. Between the trimmed V and J ends, which lost 3 bases and 0 bases, there was a span of 5 bases. Germline CDR1 MRHNA, CDR2 SNTAGT. CDR3 nucleotides: TGTGCCAGCAGTGAACAAGTGAACACTGAAGCTTTCTTT. Translating it yields CASSEQVNTEAFF.

The chain uses TRBV9 and TRBJ2-2; TRBD1 agrees at 8 bases. J lost 4 bases, V lost 0 bases, and 5 bases had no gene match. The CDR3 runs 16 residues. CDR1 is SGDLS and CDR2 is YYNGEE in the germline V gene. In DNA, the CDR3 is TGTGCCAGCAGCGTAGGGACAGGGATAAGCACCGGGGAGCTGTTTTTT. Translation: CASSVGTGISTGELFF.

V and J are TRBV28 and TRBJ2-1; 8 nucleotides agree with TRBD2. V gave up 4 bases and J gave up 4 bases; unmatched junction bases: 18. The CDR3 has 19 amino acids. CDR1 is MDHEN, CDR2 SYDVKM, per germline. CDR3 sequence reads: CASSYATSVDKKPYNEQFF. For the CDR3, the DNA is TGTGCCAGCAGTTACGCGACTAGCGTGGACAAGAAACCGTACAATGAGCAGTTCTTC.

The V call is TRBV28, the J call TRBJ2-5; D unclear. CDR1 MDHEN and CDR2 SYDVKM come from the germline V gene. V was pared by 3 bases and J by 0 bases, with 11 bases between. The CDR3 is 15 residues long. Here the CDR3 DNA reads TGTGCCAGCAGTTTTCGGTACAGTAACCAAGAGACCCAGTACTTC. Protein product: CASSFRYSNQETQYF.

The gene calls are TRBV27 and TRBJ1-5, with D possibly matching TRBD1 (6 bases). The CDR3 has 12 amino acids. CDR1 and CDR2 from the germline V gene are MNHEY and SMNVEV (reference sequence). The CDR3 bases are TGTGCAGAGTTCGGGGGGCGACAGCCCCAGCATTTT. Translated, it gives CAEFGGRQPQHF.

The genes are TRBV11-2 and TRBJ2-7; D is perhaps TRBD1 (5 bases). Germline V gene lookup returns CDR1 SGHAT and CDR2 FQNNGV. Trimming shortened V by 2 bases and J by 3 bases, and 11 bases separated the two germline ends. The CDR3 runs 14 residues. The CDR3 DNA reads TGTGCCAGCAGCTTACTAAGACAGAACTACGAGCAGTACTTC. It codes for CASSLLRQNYEQYF.

This clone turned up a few times. The V and J genes are TRBV25-1 and TRBJ2-3; no definite D call. The V end lost 3 bases, the J end lost 8 bases, and 9 bases lay between the germline ends. This CDR3 has 12 residues. Germline V gene data show CDR1 as MGHDK and CDR2 as SYGVNS. CDR3 in amino acids: CASSDRLGTQYF. CDR3 bases: TGTGCCAGCAGTGACAGGTTAGGTACGCAGTATTTT.